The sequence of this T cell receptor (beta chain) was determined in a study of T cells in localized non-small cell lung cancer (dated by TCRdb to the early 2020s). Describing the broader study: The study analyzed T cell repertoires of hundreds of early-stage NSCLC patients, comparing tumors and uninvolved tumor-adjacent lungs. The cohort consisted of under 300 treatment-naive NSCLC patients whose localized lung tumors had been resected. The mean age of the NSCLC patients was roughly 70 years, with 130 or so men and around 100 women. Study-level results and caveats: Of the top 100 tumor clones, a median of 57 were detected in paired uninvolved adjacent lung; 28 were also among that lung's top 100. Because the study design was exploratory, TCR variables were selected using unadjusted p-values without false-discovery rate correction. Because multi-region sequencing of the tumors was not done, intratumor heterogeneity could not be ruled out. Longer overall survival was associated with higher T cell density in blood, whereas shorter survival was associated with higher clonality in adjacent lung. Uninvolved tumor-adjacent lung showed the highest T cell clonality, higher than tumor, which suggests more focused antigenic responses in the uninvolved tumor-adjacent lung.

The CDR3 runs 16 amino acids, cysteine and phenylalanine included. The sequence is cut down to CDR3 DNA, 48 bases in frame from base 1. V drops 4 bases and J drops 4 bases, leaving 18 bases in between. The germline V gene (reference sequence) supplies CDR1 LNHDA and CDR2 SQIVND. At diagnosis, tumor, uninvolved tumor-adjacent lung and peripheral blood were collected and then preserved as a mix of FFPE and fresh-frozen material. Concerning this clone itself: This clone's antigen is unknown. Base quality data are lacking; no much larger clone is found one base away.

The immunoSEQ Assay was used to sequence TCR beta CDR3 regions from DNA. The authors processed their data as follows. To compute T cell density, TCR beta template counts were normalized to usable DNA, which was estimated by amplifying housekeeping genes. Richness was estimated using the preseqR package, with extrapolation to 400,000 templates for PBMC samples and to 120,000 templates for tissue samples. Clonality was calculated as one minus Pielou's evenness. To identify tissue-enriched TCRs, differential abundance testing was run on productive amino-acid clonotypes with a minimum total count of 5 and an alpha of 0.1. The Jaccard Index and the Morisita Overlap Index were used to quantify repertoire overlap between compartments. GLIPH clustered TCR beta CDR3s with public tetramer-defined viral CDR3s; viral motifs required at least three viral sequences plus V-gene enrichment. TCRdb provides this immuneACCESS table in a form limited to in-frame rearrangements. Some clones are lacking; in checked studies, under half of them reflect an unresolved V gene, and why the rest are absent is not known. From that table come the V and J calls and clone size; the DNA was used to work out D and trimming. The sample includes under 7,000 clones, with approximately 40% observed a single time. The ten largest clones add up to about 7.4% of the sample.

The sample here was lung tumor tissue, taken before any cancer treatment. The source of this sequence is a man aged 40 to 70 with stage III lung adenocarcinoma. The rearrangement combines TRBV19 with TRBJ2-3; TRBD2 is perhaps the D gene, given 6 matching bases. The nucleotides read TGTGCCAGTAGTAGGACTTCTGGTCCTAGCGCAGATACGCAGTATTTT. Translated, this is CASSRTSGPSADTQYF.